The T cell receptor beta chain described here comes from a study of molecular identifiers for immune sequencing clone quantification. Study conclusions and caveats: One cell's worth of spiked Jurkat TCR RNA was reportedly detectable among some 1 million naive cells.

Regarding this clonotype: Its antigen is not known.

This CDR3 contains 14 residues. Germline lookup yields CDR1 SGHTS and CDR2 YDEGEE. The ends lost 2 bases at V and 6 bases at J; junction bases unmatched: 7. TCRdb called the PCR reads again in MiXCR, with one record for every CDR3 protein. The sample includes around 300,000 distinct CDR3 sequences, roughly a quarter of them seen just once. This chain connects TRBV5-8 to TRBJ2-7; 8 nucleotides line up with TRBD2. Sequencing was performed on naive CD8+ T cells from blood, with Jurkat cell RNA spiked in. Subset denoted: FACS-sorted CD8+CD4-CCR7+CD45RA+ naive T cells. The sequence derives from a human donor in good health. Some libraries in this study had Jurkat cell RNA spiked in. The DNA for the CDR3 is TGTGCCAGCAGCTTTTCGGGGGGGCCACGCGAGCAGTACTTC. It encodes CASSFSGGPREQYF.